This T cell receptor beta chain was obtained from a study of CD8+CD57+ T cells in acquired aplastic anemia. Study details: The study obtained an average of approximately 3 ug of DNA from sorted CD4+ and CD8+ cells. Healthy donors averaged about 10 million reads for CD4+ cells.

Profiles of TCR beta VDJ and CDR3 were generated from a genomic DNA template. TCRdb re-derived calls from the reads in MiXCR, one entry per CDR3 protein. This table holds about 110,000 distinct CDR3 sequences, around half found once. The germline CDR1 and CDR2 sequences are MGHRA and YSYEKL. The length of the CDR3 is 15 residues. V lost 0 bases to trimming and J lost 4 bases; unmatched junction nucleotides: 5. In this sample, this clonotype turned up once. The clonotype was recovered from a human donor in good health, serving as a control. The specimen was sorted CD4+, CD8+, or CD8+CD57+ T cells (not recorded which) from PBMCs. The chain couples TRBV4-1 to TRBJ2-7; 8 nucleotides agree with TRBD1. This CDR3 reads CASSQDWTGLYEQYF. The CDR3 DNA is TGCGCCAGCAGCCAAGATTGGACAGGGTTGTACGAGCAGTACTTC.